Included here is one TCR beta chain sequence, with context. A few counts support this clone. Its antigen is still unknown. The gene names and germline sequences given are murine. The data belong to a study of CD8+ T cells in alopecia areata listed by TCRdb under 2018. In terms of the full investigation: Skin from C3H/HeJ donors aged roughly 6-13 months with spontaneous alopecia was grafted onto female C3H/HeJ recipients aged roughly 6-10 weeks. The study used high-throughput TCRbeta sequencing to examine T cell clonal expansion in alopecia areata, in both the C3H/HeJ mouse model and human patients. Human TCRbeta sequencing covered scalp tissue and sorted CD4+ and CD8+ peripheral blood T cells from patchy and totalis/universalis alopecia areata patients and healthy controls. Scalp clonality was compared across normal scalp (n=4), patchy alopecia areata scalp (n=8), and alopecia totalis/universalis scalp (n=8). RNA was obtained with the PAXgene miRNA kit for fixed scalp, the miRNeasy kit for PBMCs, and the RNeasy kit for mouse skin. TCRbeta CDR3 regions were amplified by immunoSEQ multiplex PCR with 35 Vbeta forward and 13 Jbeta reverse primers. On the study overall, not on this receptor specifically: Compared with normal scalp, lesional scalp had higher clonality and more expanded CD8+ clones, particularly in alopecia totalis/universalis, a pattern that suggests antigenic drive. Resident alphabeta T cells in normal human skin are also sequenced, complicating scalp TCR repertoire analysis, unlike mouse skin dominated by gammadelta T cells. Shared TCR sequences between patients were less evident than in mice, which may be partly attributable to HLA diversity in the patient population.

Receptor amplification or capture employed the immunoSEQ multiplex PCR assay. RNA was extracted from all samples and reverse transcribed into cDNA as template for TCR sequencing. First-strand cDNA was synthesized using SuperScript III with a 2:1 mix of oligo-dT and random hexamers. A synthetic immune receptor repertoire was used to measure amplification bias, and any remaining bias was corrected computationally. Libraries were sequenced on Illumina HiSeq using 60 bp reads that covered the CDR3 and were read from J toward V. Processing in the source paper ran as follows. Raw reads were preprocessed to remove errors, and CDR3 was defined by IMGT conventions from the conserved cysteine to phenylalanine. Clonality was computed by normalizing Shannon entropy by log2 of the number of productive unique TCRs and subtracting the result from 1. Whether scalp clones were CD4 or CD8 was inferred by matching scalp TCRbeta sequences against CD4 and CD8 repertoires sorted from blood. Drawn from immuneACCESS, this table holds only the in-frame rearrangements with V and J called that TCRdb kept. Clones are partly lost; checked studies trace under half to an unresolved V gene and leave the rest unexplained. V and J calls and clone size come straight from that table; D and trimming were deduced from the DNA. This sample includes some 110,000 clones, and none of them was observed just once. The ten biggest clones cover around 19% of the sample.

Sequences were obtained from lesional skin. This TCR was sampled from a C3H/HeJ mouse with alopecia areata. Mice from this strain have the MHC haplotype H2-k.

The CDR3 region reads CASSEQGADYAEQFF. The sequenced CDR3 bases are TGTGCCAGCAGTGAGCAGGGGGCGGACTATGCT. The sequence is built from TRBV13-1 and TRBJ2-1, with 8 bases aligning to TRBD1. The read is 4 residues too short to cover the CDR3 end, so that end is filled in from the germline J gene. The CDR3 sequence holds 15 residues, the cysteine and phenylalanine included. Of the CDR3's DNA, 33 bases were read; they are in frame from base 1. Trimmed from V: 2 bases; trimmed from J: 2 bases; junction bases lacking a gene match: 3. CDR1 NSHNY and CDR2 SYGAGN were looked up in the germline V gene.